Listed here is a single T cell receptor beta chain. The clone's antigen remains unknown. Within one base of it there is no much larger clone, and no base qualities were kept. The data are from a study of blood T cell repertoires in COVID-19 (dated by TCRdb to 2018 to 2021). Background for the entire study: Collaborator samples came from the United States, Italy and Spain and covered acute and convalescent phases of COVID-19. Deeply sampled blood TCRbeta repertoires from subjects exposed to, actively infected with, or recovered from COVID-19 were included in the dataset. Sample metadata almost always included a de-identified subject ID, COVID-19 status, age in years and sex. Samples came from the ongoing ImmuneRACE study (first 160 participants) plus 1,254 subjects from 6 global collaborators. Where HLA class I and class II types were available, the types were taken from metadata supplied by the sample provider, not from assay-based typing. The repertoires were made available in a free public database intended to serve as a resource for research on the immune response to SARS-CoV-2. The material from the prospective study consisted of cDNA or gDNA derived from T cells, B-cell-depleted T cells, or PBMCs.

Per the germline V gene, SGDLS is the CDR1 and YYNGEE is the CDR2. The CDR3 covers 14 residues, taking in both the cysteine and the phenylalanine. Only CDR3 DNA remains: 42 bases, in frame from the first base. V trim: 3 bases; J trim: 6 bases; unmatched bases: 5. Beyond this particular receptor, the publication reports: The quantity of clinical and demographic metadata differed by source and by participant and was supplied without curation.

Whole blood was collected in K2EDTA tubes by collaborating institutions according to the institutions' own protocols. For TCRbeta analysis, collaborators shipped samples as frozen whole blood, isolated PBMCs, or DNA extracted from either of those sample types. TCRbeta CDR3 regions were amplified from genomic DNA using the immunoSEQ Assay, a bias-controlled multiplex PCR. The original methods were these. Nucleated cell counts per sample were estimated from amplification of reference gene primers within the assay. Sequence reads were collapsed and filtered to measure the absolute abundance of every unique TCRbeta CDR3 rearrangement. For each sample, productive Simpson clonality was calculated as the square root of Simpson's diversity index over productive rearrangements. TCRdb stores this immuneACCESS table with in-frame sequences only. Part of the clones is absent; in the studies checked, under half of the shortfall reflects unresolved V genes, and no reason is known for the rest. The V and J calls and clone size are taken from that table; D and trimming were inferred from the DNA. This sample gives around 270,000 clones in total; 80% to 90% of them show up just once. The ten top clones hold approximately 4% of the sample.

This clonotype was sampled from a man aged 55 to 70 with acute or convalescent COVID-19. Sequences were obtained from peripheral blood. The chain was built from TRBV9 and TRBJ2-1, and TRBD1 aligns with 8 junction nucleotides. For the CDR3, the sequence is CASSAQTGVNEQFF. The bases read TGTGCCAGCAGCGCCCAGACAGGGGTCAATGAGCAGTTCTTC.